The 28 T cell receptor beta chains below come from one sample, sequenced in a study of CD8+ T cells in alopecia areata. Investigators isolated RNA and reverse transcribed it into cDNA to act as the sequencing template. The data were produced by immunoSEQ multiplex PCR, yet TCRdb's version contains in-frame clones alone and is incomplete. The top ten clones hold approximately 14% of a sample with approximately 160,000 clones, less than 80% of them seen once. Treatment specified: oral pan-JAK inhibitor, 5-10 mg twice daily. The specimen was CD4+ T cells sorted from blood, collected at week 24, from a patient treated with tofacitinib. The receptors originated from a human donor with alopecia areata.

The chain combines TRBV29-1 with TRBJ2-3, with no clear D. V was cut by 0 bases and J by 0 bases, with 7 bases left in between. Germline CDR1 SQVTM, CDR2 ANQGSEA. This CDR3 is 14 amino acids long. The chain's CDR3 is CSVEDPDSTDTQYF. Written as DNA, the CDR3 is TGCAGCGTTGAAGATCCGGACAGCACAGATACGCAGTATTTT.

The V and J genes are TRBV30 and TRBJ1-5; no firm D call. CDR3 length: 13 amino acids. The germline V gene has CDR1 GTSNPN and CDR2 SVGIG (reference sequence). The V end lost 5 bases, the J end lost 0 bases, and 8 bases lay between the germline ends. CDR3 in DNA: TGTGCCTGGGCCAGAAATAGCAATCAGCCCCAGCATTTT. Protein sequence: CAWARNSNQPQHF.

The chain links TRBV2 to TRBJ1-2; 7 positions agree with TRBD1. Trimming removed 3 bases from V and 8 bases from J; junction bases left unmatched: 6. Germline CDR1 and CDR2: SNHLY and FYNNEI. This CDR3 has 13 amino acids. The CDR3 protein is CASSDDRVLGYTF. CDR3 in DNA: TGTGCCAGCAGTGACGACAGGGTTTTGGGCTACACCTTC.

The genes are TRBV7-8 and TRBJ2-2; weak D call: TRBD1 (6 bases). The CDR3 contains 17 residues. Trimming cost V 5 bases and J 0 bases, with 16 bases left between them. Looked up from germline, CDR1 is SGHVS and CDR2 is FQNEAQ. The CDR3 nucleotides read TGTGCCAGCAGCCCCAACAGGGTTATGACGAACACCGGGGAGCTGTTTTTT. As protein: CASSPNRVMTNTGELFF.

The CDR3 DNA reads as TGTGCCAGCAATCAGGTGGAAAACACTGAAGCTTTCTTT. Protein product: CASNQVENTEAFF. V usage is TRBV2 and J usage is TRBJ1-1, with no clear D. Deletions cut 7 bases from V and 2 bases from J, with 11 bases between. In germline, CDR1 is SNHLY, CDR2 FYNNEI. The CDR3 has 13 amino acids.

This clone was found a few times. V usage is TRBV19 and J usage is TRBJ2-1, with 14 bases aligning to TRBD2. This CDR3 is 19 amino acids long. Germline values: CDR1 LNHDA, CDR2 SQIVND (reference sequence). J gave up 5 bases and V 4 bases, and 13 bases lay outside the gene matches. The CDR3 DNA sequence: TGTGCCAGTAGTAGATACCCTCCGGGACTAGCGGGGGATCACAATGAGCAGTTCTTC. It encodes CASSRYPPGLAGDHNEQFF.

The chain combines TRBV30 with TRBJ1-2; no firm D call. V lost 5 bases and J lost 4, with 11 bases in between. Germline V gene sequence: CDR1 GTSNPN, CDR2 SVGIG (reference sequence). The CDR3 extends over 12 amino acids. This chain's CDR3 is CAWDPGSYGYTF. CDR3 sequence (DNA): TGTGCCTGGGACCCGGGGTCCTATGGCTACACCTTC. The full variable domain, in which reference TRBV30 and TRBJ1-2 provide the parts outside the CDR3, is SQTIHQWPATLVQPVGSPLSLECTVEGTSNPNLYWYRQAAGRGLQLLFYSVGIGQISSEVPQNLSASRPQDRQFILSSKKLLLSDSGFYLCAWDPGSYGYTFGSGTRLTVV.

This clone was counted between two and nine times. The chain joins TRBV21-1 to TRBJ2-7; the DNA was not compared with TRBD2, the D call given in the table. TRBV21-1 counts as a pseudogene. The CDR3 runs to 18 residues. The CDR3 region is CASSKRFLFSGVAYEQYF. The CDR3 region has the DNA TGTGCCAGCAGCAAACGTTTCCTCTTCAGCGGGGTTGCCTACGAGCAGTACTTC.

The chain has TRBV29-1 and TRBJ2-7, with 7 bases that match TRBD1. The CDR3 loop spans 11 amino acids. J gave up 6 bases and V 6 bases, and 5 bases lay outside the gene matches. Germline V gives CDR1 SQVTM, CDR2 ANQGSEA. DNA of the CDR3: TGCAGCGTAAACAGGGGTGGCGAGCAGTACTTC. This sequence encodes CSVNRGGEQYF.

With respect to this clone: The identical CDR3 is also encoded by other nucleotide sequences in the sample. The V and J genes are TRBV5-1 and TRBJ2-7; 7 positions agree with TRBD1. After removal of 0 bases from V and 0 bases from J, the junction contained 0 bases not matched to a gene. In germline, CDR1 is SGHRS, CDR2 YFSETQ. The CDR3 totals 14 residues. DNA for the CDR3: TGCGCCAGCAGCTTGGAGGGGGCCTCCTACGAGCAGTACTTC. It translates to CASSLEGASYEQYF. The full variable domain, in which reference TRBV5-1 and TRBJ2-7 provide the parts outside the CDR3, is KAGVTQTPRYLIKTRGQQVTLSCSPISGHRSVSWYQQTPGQGLQFLFEYFSETQRNKGNFPGRFSGRQFSNSRSEMNVSTLELGDSALYLCASSLEGASYEQYFGPGTRLTVT.

The V and J genes are TRBV6-5 and TRBJ2-5; weak D call: TRBD2 (5 bases). V was cut by 0 bases and J by 1 base, with 9 bases left in between. The germline gives CDR1 MNHEY, CDR2 SVGAGI. The CDR3 spans 15 residues. CDR3 nucleotide sequence: TGTGCCAGCAGTTACTCGCCAGCGGTCCAAGAGACCCAGTACTTC. Encoded protein: CASSYSPAVQETQYF.

The chain uses TRBV9 and TRBJ1-6; D not certain. Germline CDR1 SGDLS, CDR2 YYNGEE. Trimming took off 3 bases at V and 10 bases at J, with 11 bases between the two ends. This CDR3 comprises 13 residues. The DNA of the CDR3 is TGTGCCAGCAGCGCCGGCCGAGGCTCACCCCTCCACTTT. Translating gives CASSAGRGSPLHF. Filled out from reference TRBV9 and TRBJ1-6, the complete variable domain reads DSGVTQTPKHLITATGQRVTLRCSPRSGDLSVYWYQQSLDQGLQFLIQYYNGEERAKGNILERFSAQQFPDLHSELNLSSLELGDSALYFCASSAGRGSPLHFGNGTRLTVT.

This clone came up a few times. The chain is built from TRBV7-8 and TRBJ1-6, with a possible D match to TRBD1 (5 bases). V lost 5 bases to trimming and J lost 7 bases, with 15 bases between them. Germline V gene data show CDR1 as SGHVS and CDR2 as FQNEAQ. This CDR3 spans 15 amino acids. The DNA of the CDR3 is TGTGCCAGCAGCACCCCGGGACTTGTAAATTCACCCCTCCACTTT. Amino acid sequence: CASSTPGLVNSPLHF.

The V gene is TRBV6-6, the J gene TRBJ1-1; no clear D. Germline V gene data show CDR1 as MNHNY and CDR2 as SVGAGI (reference sequence). CDR3 size: 13 residues. Trimming shortened V by 6 bases and J by 6 bases, and 14 bases separated the two germline ends. The CDR3 region is CASSLLSLAEAFF. The CDR3 DNA reads as TGTGCCAGCAGCCTCCTAAGTCTCGCTGAAGCTTTCTTT.

This CDR3 reads CATSGFRGNTIYF. DNA of the CDR3: TGTGCCACCAGCGGATTCAGGGGAAACACCATATATTTT. The V call is TRBV15, the J call TRBJ1-3; the D is unclear. V was trimmed by 5 bases and J by 4 bases, leaving 9 bases between them. Germline CDR1 LNHNV, CDR2 YYDKDF (reference sequence). The CDR3 is made up of 13 amino acids. The complete variable domain, with remaining parts taken from reference TRBV15 and TRBJ1-3, reads DAMVIQNPRYQVTQFGKPVTLSCSQTLNHNVMYWYQQKSSQAPKLLFHYYDKDFNNEADTPDNFQSRRPNTSFCFLDIRSPGLGDTAMYLCATSGFRGNTIYFGEGSWLTVV.

This clone was seen only a few times. This CDR3 is CASSPSSGSRETQYF. The CDR3 DNA sequence: TGTGCCAGCTCACCTTCGTCGGGCTCAAGAGAGACCCAGTACTTC. The chain couples TRBV18 to TRBJ2-5; no definite D call. Germline V gene sequence: CDR1 KGHSH, CDR2 LQKENI. The CDR3 contains 15 residues. Between the trimmed V and J ends, which lost 3 bases and 4 bases, there was a span of 15 bases.

This rearrangement joins TRBV30 to TRBJ2-7; D possibly corresponds to TRBD1 (5 bases). The CDR3 contains 12 residues. The V gene lost 4 bases and the J gene lost 6 bases, with 13 bases spanning the gap. CDR1 GTSNPN and CDR2 SVGIG come from the germline V gene (reference sequence). This CDR3 is CAWKDTAPEQYF. CDR3 nucleotide sequence: TGTGCCTGGAAGGACACCGCACCCGAGCAGTACTTC.

The gene calls are TRBV5-1 and TRBJ2-3; 7 nucleotides agree with TRBD1. This CDR3 spans 14 amino acids. V lost 4 bases and J lost 4; bases outside the gene matches: 6. Germline CDR1 is SGHRS and CDR2 is YFSETQ. As DNA, the CDR3 is TGCGCCAGCAGCACGGGGACAGCCTCAGATACGCAGTATTTT. It translates to CASSTGTASDTQYF.

This clone has only a few counts. CDR3 sequence: CSVESQEVRGEQYF. CDR3 in DNA: TGCAGCGTTGAATCCCAGGAGGTTAGGGGGGAGCAGTACTTC. The rearrangement uses TRBV29-1 and TRBJ2-7; D is perhaps TRBD1 (6 bases). Trimming removed 2 bases from V and 7 bases from J, with 18 bases in between. The CDR3 is 14 residues long. The germline CDR1 and CDR2 sequences are SQVTM and ANQGSEA.

As to this clone: Other DNA sequences in the sample encode the same CDR3. The chain couples TRBV25-1 to TRBJ1-2, with D possibly TRBD1 on 5 matching bases. CDR1 is MGHDK and CDR2 is SYGVNS in the germline V gene. The V and J ends lost 3 bases and 5 bases respectively, with 7 bases between them. This CDR3 is 12 amino acids long. This chain's CDR3 is CASSDEGYGYTF. The CDR3 coding sequence is TGTGCCAGCAGTGACGAGGGGTATGGCTACACCTTC.

The V and J genes are TRBV2 and TRBJ2-7, with D possibly being TRBD2 (7 bases). The CDR3 consists of 17 residues. The germline CDR1 and CDR2 sequences are SNHLY and FYNNEI. Deletions cut 2 bases from V and 6 bases from J, with 23 bases between. The DNA for the CDR3 is TGTGCCAGCAGTGAATCGAGAGTGGGGGGGGCCGTTTCCGAGCAGTACTTC. It encodes CASSESRVGGAVSEQYF.

The CDR3 reads CASSLQRNTEAFF. The CDR3 DNA reads as TGCGCCAGCAGCTTACAGAGAAACACTGAAGCTTTCTTT. The genes are TRBV5-1 and TRBJ1-1; D ambiguous. Germline CDR1 SGHRS, CDR2 YFSETQ. Trimming took off 2 bases at V and 2 bases at J, with 7 bases between the two ends. This CDR3 is 13 amino acids long. The whole variable domain, filled in from reference TRBV5-1 and TRBJ1-1, reads KAGVTQTPRYLIKTRGQQVTLSCSPISGHRSVSWYQQTPGQGLQFLFEYFSETQRNKGNFPGRFSGRQFSNSRSEMNVSTLELGDSALYLCASSLQRNTEAFFGQGTRLTVV.

This rearrangement joins TRBV6-1 to TRBJ2-7, with D unclear. This CDR3 has 14 amino acids. Germline V CDR1 and CDR2: MNHNS, SASEGT. Trimming pared 4 bases from V and 2 bases from J, leaving 12 bases between. The CDR3 DNA is TGTGCCAGCAGTGTCTCCGGGTCACCCTACGAGCAGTACTTC. Its protein product is CASSVSGSPYEQYF.

The V call is TRBV5-1, the J call TRBJ2-7, with 9 bases lining up with TRBD2. The junction had 4 bases not matched to a gene; V was cut back by 4 bases and J by 2 bases. The CDR3 is 14 residues long. CDR1 is SGHRS and CDR2 is YFSETQ in the germline V gene. The CDR3 region is CASSPLAGPYEQYF. The CDR3 DNA reads TGCGCCAGCAGCCCCCTAGCGGGACCCTACGAGCAGTACTTC.

The chain joins TRBV30 to TRBJ2-1; weak D call: TRBD2 (6 bases). The germline V and J ends were trimmed by 7 bases and 4 bases, with 8 bases remaining between them. Germline V CDR1 and CDR2: GTSNPN, SVGIG (reference sequence). The length of the CDR3 is 11 residues. The CDR3 coding sequence is TGTGCCTCGGGAGCTTACAATGAGCAGTTCTTC. Amino acid sequence: CASGAYNEQFF.

This clone was observed once. V usage is TRBV29-1 and J usage is TRBJ1-2; D uncertain. V dropped 8 bases and J dropped 8 bases, with 18 bases sitting between them. Germline V gene sequence: CDR1 SQVTM, CDR2 ANQGSEA. The CDR3 has 12 amino acids. The CDR3: CSSRMGSGGYTF. The CDR3 DNA is TGCAGCTCGCGAATGGGCAGCGGCGGCTACACCTTC.

This clone turned up a few times. This rearrangement joins TRBV6-1 to TRBJ2-2; TRBD1 might be the D (5 bases). With 6 bases removed from V and 6 bases from J, the gap between germline ends came to 14 bases. Germline CDR1 reads MNHNS; CDR2 reads SASEGT. This CDR3 contains 14 residues. The CDR3 DNA reads TGTGCCAGCAGCCCCAGGGCTGACCCCGGGGAGCTGTTTTTT. As protein: CASSPRADPGELFF.

The chain links TRBV7-8 to TRBJ2-3; TRBD2 matches at 8 bases. The CDR3 extends over 22 amino acids. Per the germline V gene, CDR1 is SGHVS and CDR2 is FQNEAQ. Trimming cost V 0 bases and J 0 bases; bases outside gene matches: 20. The CDR3 region is CASSLARTGRGASRPSTDTQYF. CDR3 sequence (DNA): TGTGCCAGCAGCTTAGCCAGGACGGGGCGGGGGGCATCTAGACCTAGCACAGATACGCAGTATTTT.